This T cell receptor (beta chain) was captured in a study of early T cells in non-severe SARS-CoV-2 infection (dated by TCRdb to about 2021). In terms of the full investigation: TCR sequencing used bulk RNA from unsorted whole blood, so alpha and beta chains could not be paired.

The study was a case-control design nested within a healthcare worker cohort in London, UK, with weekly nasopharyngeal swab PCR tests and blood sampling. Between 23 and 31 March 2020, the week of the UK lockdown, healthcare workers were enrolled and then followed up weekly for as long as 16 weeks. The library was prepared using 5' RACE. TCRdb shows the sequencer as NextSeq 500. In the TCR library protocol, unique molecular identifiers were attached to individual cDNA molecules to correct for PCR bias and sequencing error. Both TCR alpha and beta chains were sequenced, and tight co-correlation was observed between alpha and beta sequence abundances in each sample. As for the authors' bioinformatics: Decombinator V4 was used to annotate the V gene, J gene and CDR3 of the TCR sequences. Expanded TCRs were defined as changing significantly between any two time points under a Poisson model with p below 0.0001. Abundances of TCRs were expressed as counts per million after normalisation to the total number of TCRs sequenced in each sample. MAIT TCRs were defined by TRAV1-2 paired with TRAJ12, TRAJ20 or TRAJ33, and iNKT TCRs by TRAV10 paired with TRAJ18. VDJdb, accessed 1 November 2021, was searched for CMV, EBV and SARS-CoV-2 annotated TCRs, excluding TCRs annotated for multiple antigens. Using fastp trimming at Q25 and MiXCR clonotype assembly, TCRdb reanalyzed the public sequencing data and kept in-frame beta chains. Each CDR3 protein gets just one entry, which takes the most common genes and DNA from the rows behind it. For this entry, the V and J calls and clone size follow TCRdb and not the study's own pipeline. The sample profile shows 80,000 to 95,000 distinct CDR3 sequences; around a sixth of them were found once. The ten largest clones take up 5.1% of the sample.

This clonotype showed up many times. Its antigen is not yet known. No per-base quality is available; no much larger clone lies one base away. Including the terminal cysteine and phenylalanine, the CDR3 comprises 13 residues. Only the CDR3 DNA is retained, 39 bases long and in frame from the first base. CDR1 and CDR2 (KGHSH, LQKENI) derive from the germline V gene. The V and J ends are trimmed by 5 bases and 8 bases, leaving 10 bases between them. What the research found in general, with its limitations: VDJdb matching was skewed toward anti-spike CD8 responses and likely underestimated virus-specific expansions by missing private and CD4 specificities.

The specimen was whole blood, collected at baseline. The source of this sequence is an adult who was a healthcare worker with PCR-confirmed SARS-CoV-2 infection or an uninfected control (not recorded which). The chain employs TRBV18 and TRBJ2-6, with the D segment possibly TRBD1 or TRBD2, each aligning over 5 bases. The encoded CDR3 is CASSGGTPNVLTF. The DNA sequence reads TGTGCCAGCTCAGGGGGTACACCCAACGTCCTGACTTTC. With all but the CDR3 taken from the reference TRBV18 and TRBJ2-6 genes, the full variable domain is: NAGVMQNPRHLVRRRGQEARLRCSPMKGHSHVYWYRQLPEEGLKFMVYLQKENIIDESGMPKERFSAEFPKEGPSILRIQQVVRGDSAAYFCASSGGTPNVLTFGAGSRLTVL.